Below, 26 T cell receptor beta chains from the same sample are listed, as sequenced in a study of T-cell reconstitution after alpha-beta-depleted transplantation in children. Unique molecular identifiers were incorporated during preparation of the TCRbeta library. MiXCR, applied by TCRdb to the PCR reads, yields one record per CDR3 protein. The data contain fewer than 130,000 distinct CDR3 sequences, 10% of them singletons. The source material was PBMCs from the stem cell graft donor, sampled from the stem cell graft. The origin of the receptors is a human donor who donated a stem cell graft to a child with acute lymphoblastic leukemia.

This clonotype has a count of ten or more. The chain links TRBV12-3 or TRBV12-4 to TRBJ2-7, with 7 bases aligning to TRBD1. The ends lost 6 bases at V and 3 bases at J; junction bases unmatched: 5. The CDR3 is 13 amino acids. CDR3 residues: CASSRGQNYEQYF. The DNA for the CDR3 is TGTGCCAGCAGCCGGGGACAGAACTACGAGCAGTACTTC.

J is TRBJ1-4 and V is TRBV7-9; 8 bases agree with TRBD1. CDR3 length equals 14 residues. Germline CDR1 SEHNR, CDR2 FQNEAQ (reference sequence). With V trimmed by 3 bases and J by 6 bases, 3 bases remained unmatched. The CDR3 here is CASSFLQGDEKLFF. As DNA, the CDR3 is TGTGCCAGCAGCTTCTTACAGGGGGATGAAAAACTGTTTTTT.

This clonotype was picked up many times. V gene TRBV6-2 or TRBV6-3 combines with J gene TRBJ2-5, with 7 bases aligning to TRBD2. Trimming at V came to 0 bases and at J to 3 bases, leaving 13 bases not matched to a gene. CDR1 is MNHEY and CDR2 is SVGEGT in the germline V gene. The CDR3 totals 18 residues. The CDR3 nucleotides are TGTGCCAGCAGTTACTCGACTGGGGAGGGCCTGCTTGAAGAGACCCAGTACTTC. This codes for CASSYSTGEGLLEETQYF.

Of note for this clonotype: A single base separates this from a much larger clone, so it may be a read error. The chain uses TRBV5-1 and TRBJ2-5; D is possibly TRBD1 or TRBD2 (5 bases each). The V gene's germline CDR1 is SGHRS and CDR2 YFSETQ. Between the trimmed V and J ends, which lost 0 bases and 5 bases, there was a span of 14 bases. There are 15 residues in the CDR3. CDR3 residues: CASSLGDWGRETQYF. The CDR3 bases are TGCGCCAGCAGCTTGGGCGATTGGGGACGGGAGACCCAGTACTTC. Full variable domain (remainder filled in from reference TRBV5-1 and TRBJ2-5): KAGVTQTPRYLIKTRGQQVTLSCSPISGHRSVSWYQQTPGQGLQFLFEYFSETQRNKGNFPGRFSGRQFSNSRSEMNVSTLELGDSALYLCASSLGDWGRETQYFGPGTRLLVL.

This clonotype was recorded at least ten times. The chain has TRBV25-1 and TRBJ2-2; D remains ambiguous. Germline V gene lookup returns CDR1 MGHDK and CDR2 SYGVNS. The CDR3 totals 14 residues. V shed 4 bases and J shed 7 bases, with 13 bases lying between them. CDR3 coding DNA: TGTGCCAGCAGTGCAAGGCAATCGGGCGGGGAGCTGTTTTTT. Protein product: CASSARQSGGELFF.

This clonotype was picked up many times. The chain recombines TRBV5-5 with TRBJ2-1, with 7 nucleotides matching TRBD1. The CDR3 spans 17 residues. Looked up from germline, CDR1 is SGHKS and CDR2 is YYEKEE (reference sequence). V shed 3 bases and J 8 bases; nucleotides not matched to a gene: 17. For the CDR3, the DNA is TGTGCCAGCAGCTGGAGAGGGAGACAGGGACGTCGCGATGAGCAGTTCTTC. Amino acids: CASSWRGRQGRRDEQFF.

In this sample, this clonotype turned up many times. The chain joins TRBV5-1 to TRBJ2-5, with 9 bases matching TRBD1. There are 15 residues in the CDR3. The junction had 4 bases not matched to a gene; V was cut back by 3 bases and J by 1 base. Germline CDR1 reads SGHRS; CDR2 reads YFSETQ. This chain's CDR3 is CASSSTGGSQETQYF. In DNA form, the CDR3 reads TGCGCCAGCAGCTCGACAGGGGGGTCCCAAGAGACCCAGTACTTC.

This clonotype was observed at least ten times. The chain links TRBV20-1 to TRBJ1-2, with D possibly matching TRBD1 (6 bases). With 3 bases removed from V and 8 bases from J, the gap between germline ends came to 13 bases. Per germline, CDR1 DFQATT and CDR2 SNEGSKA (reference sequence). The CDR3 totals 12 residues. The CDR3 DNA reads TGCAGTGCTAGCTGGACAGTTGGAGGCTACACCTTC. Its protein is CSASWTVGGYTF.

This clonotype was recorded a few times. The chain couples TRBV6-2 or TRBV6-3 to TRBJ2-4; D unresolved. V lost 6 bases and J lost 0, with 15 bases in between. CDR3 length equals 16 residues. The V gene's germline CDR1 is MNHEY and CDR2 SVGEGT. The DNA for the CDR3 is TGTGCCAGCAGCCGACACCTGGTTCGAGCCAAAAACATTCAGTACTTC. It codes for CASSRHLVRAKNIQYF.

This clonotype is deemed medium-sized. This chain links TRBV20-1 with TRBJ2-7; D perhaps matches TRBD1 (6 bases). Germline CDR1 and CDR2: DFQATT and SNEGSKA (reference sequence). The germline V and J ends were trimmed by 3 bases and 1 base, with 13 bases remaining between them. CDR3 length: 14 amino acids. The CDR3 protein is CSASGQKGSYEQYF. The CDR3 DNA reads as TGCAGTGCTAGTGGACAGAAGGGGTCCTACGAGCAGTACTTC.

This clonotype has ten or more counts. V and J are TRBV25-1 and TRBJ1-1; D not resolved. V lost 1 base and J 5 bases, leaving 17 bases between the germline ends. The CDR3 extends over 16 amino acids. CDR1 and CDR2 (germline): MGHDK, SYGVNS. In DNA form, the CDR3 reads TGTGCCAGCAGTGAATCTCTCCGGGCGGCGGGGACTGAAGCTTTCTTT. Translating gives CASSESLRAAGTEAFF.

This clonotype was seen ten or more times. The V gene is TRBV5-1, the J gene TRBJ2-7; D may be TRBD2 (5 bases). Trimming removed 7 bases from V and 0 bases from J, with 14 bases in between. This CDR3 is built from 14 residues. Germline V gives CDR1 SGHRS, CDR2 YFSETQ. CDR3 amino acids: CASGGGQLSYEQYF. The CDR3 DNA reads TGCGCCAGCGGAGGTGGGCAGCTCTCCTACGAGCAGTACTTC.

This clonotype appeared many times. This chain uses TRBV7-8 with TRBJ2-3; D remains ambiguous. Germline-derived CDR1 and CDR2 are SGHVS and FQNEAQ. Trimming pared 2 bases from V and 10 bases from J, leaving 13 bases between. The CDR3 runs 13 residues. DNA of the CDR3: TGTGCCAGCAGCTTAACCTCTAAGGGTTCGCAGTATTTT. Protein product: CASSLTSKGSQYF.

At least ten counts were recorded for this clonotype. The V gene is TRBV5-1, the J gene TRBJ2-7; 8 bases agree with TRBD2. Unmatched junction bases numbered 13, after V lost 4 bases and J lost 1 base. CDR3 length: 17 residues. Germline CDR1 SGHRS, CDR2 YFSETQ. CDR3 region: CASSPTSGAVISYEQYF. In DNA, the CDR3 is TGCGCCAGCAGCCCCACTAGCGGAGCTGTAATTTCCTACGAGCAGTACTTC.

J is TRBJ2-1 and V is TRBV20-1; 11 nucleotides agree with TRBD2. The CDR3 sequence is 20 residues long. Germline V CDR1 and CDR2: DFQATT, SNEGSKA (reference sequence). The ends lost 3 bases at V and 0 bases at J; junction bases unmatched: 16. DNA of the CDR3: TGCAGTGCTAGTTGGGTAGCGGGAGGGCCGGGTTCCGGCTCCTACAATGAGCAGTTCTTC. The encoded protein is CSASWVAGGPGSGSYNEQFF.

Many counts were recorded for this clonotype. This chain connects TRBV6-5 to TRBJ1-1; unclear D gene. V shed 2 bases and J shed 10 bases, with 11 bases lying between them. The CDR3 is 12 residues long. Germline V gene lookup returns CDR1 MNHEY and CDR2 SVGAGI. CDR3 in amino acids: CASSYIPGPAFF. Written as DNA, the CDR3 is TGTGCCAGCAGTTACATCCCGGGCCCAGCTTTCTTT.

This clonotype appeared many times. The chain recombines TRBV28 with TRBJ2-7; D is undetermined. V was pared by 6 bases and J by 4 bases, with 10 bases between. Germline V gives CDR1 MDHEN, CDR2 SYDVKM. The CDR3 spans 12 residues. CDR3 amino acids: CASSRKGYEQYF. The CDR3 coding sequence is TGTGCCAGCAGCCGCAAGGGATACGAGCAGTACTTC.

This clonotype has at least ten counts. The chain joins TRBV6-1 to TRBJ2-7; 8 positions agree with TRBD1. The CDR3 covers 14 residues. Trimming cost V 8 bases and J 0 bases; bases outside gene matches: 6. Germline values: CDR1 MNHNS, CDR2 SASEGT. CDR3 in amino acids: CASVWDRSSYEQYF. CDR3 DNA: TGTGCCAGCGTGTGGGACAGGAGCTCCTACGAGCAGTACTTC.

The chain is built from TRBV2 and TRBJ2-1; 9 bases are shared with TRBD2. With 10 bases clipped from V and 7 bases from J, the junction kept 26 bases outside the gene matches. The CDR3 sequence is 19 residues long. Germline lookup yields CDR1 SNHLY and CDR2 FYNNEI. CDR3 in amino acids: CAICFLLTSGLTRGNEQFF. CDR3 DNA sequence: TGTGCCATCTGTTTCCTACTGACTAGCGGCCTTACACGGGGGAATGAGCAGTTCTTC.

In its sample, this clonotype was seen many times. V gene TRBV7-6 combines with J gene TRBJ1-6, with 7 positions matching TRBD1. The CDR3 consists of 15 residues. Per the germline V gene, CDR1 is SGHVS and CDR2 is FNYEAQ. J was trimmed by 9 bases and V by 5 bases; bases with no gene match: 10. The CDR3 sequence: CASSLQTGTVSPLHF. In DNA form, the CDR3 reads TGTGCCAGCAGCCTTCAGACAGGGACGGTTTCACCCCTCCACTTT.

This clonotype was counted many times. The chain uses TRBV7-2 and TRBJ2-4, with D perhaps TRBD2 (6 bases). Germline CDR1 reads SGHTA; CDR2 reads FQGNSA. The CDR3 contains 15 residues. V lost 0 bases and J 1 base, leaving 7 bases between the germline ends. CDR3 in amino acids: CASSLASGAKNIQYF. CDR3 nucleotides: TGTGCCAGCAGCTTAGCGAGCGGGGCCAAAAACATTCAGTACTTC.

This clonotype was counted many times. The CDR3 DNA reads as TGCGCCAGCAGCGTCGGCACGGGCGGCTACACCTTC. Protein product: CASSVGTGGYTF. The gene calls are TRBV5-1 and TRBJ1-2; no clear D gene. The CDR3 is 12 residues long. Trimming cost V 4 bases and J 8 bases, with 12 bases left between them. Germline CDR1 and CDR2: SGHRS and YFSETQ.

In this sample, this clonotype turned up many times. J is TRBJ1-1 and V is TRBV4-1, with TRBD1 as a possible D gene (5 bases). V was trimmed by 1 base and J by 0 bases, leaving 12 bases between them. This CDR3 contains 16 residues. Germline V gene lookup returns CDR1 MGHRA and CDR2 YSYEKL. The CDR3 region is CASSQVGAGMNTEAFF. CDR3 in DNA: TGCGCCAGCAGCCAAGTAGGGGCAGGAATGAACACTGAAGCTTTCTTT.

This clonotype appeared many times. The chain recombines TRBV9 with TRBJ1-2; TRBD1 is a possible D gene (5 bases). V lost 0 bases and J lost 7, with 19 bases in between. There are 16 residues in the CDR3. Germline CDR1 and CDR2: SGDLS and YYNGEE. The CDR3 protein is CASSVALGSSGGGYTF. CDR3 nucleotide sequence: TGTGCCAGCAGCGTAGCCCTCGGATCCAGTGGGGGTGGCTACACCTTC.

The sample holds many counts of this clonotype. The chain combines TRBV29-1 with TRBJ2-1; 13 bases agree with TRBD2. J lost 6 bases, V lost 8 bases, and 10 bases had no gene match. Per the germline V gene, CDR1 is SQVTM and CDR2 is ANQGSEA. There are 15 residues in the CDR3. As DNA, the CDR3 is TGCAGCACTTGGACTAGCGGGAGAATGGGCAATGAGCAGTTCTTC. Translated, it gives CSTWTSGRMGNEQFF.

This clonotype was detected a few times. CDR3 region: CASSLGADSGNTIYF. CDR3 DNA sequence: TGTGCCAGCAGCTTAGGGGCAGACTCTGGAAACACCATATATTTT. V is TRBV7-2 and J is TRBJ1-3; D uncertain. This CDR3 contains 15 residues. Germline loops: CDR1 SGHTA, CDR2 FQGNSA. V was shortened by 1 base and J by 0 bases, with 7 bases between the two germline ends.